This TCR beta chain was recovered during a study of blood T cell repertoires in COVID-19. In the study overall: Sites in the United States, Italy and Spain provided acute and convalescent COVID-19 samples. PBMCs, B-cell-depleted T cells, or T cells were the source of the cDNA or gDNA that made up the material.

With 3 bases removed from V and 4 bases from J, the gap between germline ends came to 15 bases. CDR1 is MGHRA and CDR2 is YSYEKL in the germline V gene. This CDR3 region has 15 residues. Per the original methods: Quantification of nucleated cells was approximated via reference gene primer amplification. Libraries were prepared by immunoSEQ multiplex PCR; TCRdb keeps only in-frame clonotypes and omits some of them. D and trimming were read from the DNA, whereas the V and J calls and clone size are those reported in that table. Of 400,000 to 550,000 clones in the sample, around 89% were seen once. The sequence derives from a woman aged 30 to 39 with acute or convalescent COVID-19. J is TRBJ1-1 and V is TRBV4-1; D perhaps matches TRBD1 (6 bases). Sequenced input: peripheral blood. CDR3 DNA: TGCGCCAGCAGCCAGTACGGACAGAAGCTCACTGAAGCTTTCTTT. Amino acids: CASSQYGQKLTEAFF.